This T cell receptor beta chain was recorded in a study of STAT5B mutations in CD4+ large granular lymphocyte leukemia (dated by TCRdb to between 2021 and 2023). With regard to the full study: Among the healthy controls, the CDR3 'QG' motif was associated with a particular HLA allele. TCRbeta repertoires of CD4+ T-cell large granular lymphocyte leukemia patients were compared with those of healthy blood donors. The purity of purified fractions was confirmed by flow cytometry on FACSCanto II or FACSVerse to exceed 95% among lymphocytes. Points the paper makes about the study in general: The main leukemic clonotypes were found to be private to each patient, although about a quarter of the main leukemic clonotypes were detected at low frequency in the non-leukemic repertoires of other patients. The data were not HLA-matched, and the relatively small sample size could explain the higher clonality seen in CD4+ compared with CD8+ T-LGLL. Greater clonality appeared to be present in CD4-sorted patient repertoires than in healthy CD4+ repertoires, and the difference was retained after the putative leukemic clones were removed.

The immunoSEQ assay at survey resolution was used to sequence TCRbeta rearrangements from genomic DNA. As for the authors' bioinformatics: In the TCR sequencing data, the smallest productive clonotype frequency that could be detected was 2.59 x 10-5. Only productive TCRbeta rearrangements, meaning sequences that were complete and in-frame, were kept for the analyses. Clonality for each sample was calculated as Simpson clonality in the immunoSEQ Analyzer version 3.0. Clones were binned by frequency as very rare, small, medium, large (1-20%) or hyperexpanded (>20%). Generation probabilities were estimated with OLGA 1.2.3, V-gene circos plots were made with VDJtools, specificities were searched in VDJdb, and CDR3 motifs were identified with GLIPH. This is the immuneACCESS table as TCRdb keeps it, with only in-frame sequences that have V and J called. A part of the clones is gone; compared with another copy, unresolved V genes explain less than half, and the rest is unexplained. Clone size and V and J calls were adopted from that table, with D and trimming inferred from the DNA. Here the sample has approximately 52,000 clones; less than 85% occur a single time. The ten most abundant clones make up more than 1.5% of the sample.

A remark on this clone: Its binding antigen is unknown. The record has no base qualities; no much larger clone is one base away.

Buffy coats from under 40 blood donors, supplied by the Finnish Red Cross blood service, were used as healthy controls. All TCR-sequenced material derived from peripheral blood: patient blood samples and healthy donor buffy coats. Peripheral blood mononuclear cells were isolated by Ficoll-Hypaque gradient centrifugation. CD4+ cells were purified magnetically from the buffy coats of healthy controls. The Gentra Puregene Cell and Tissue kit was used to extract genomic DNA, and a Qubit 2.0 fluorometer was used to measure the amount of genomic DNA. This receptor was identified in a human donor in good health. Sequencing was done on a sample of CD4+ T cells from blood buffy coats.

The CDR3 protein is CASSLGPGDQPQHF. The DNA sequence is TGCGCCAGCAGCTTGGGTCCGGGGGATCAGCCCCAGCATTTT. The sequence is built from TRBV5-1 and TRBJ1-5; possibly the D gene is TRBD1, per 5 matching bases. V loses 0 bases, J loses 5 bases, and the germline ends lie 9 bases apart. CDR1 SGHRS and CDR2 YFSETQ are derived from the germline V gene. Including the terminal cysteine and phenylalanine, the CDR3 comprises 14 residues. Of all the DNA, just the CDR3 is kept, 42 bases in frame from base 1.